This T cell receptor beta chain appears in the sequencing data of a study of T cells in tuberculosis listed by TCRdb under 2018. A note on the overall study: The study combined CD1B tetramers and high-throughput TCR immunosequencing to characterize T cells specific for the mycobacterial lipid antigen glucose monomycolate (GMM). PBMC from active tuberculosis patients were archived either before standard anti-tuberculosis treatment began or within 7 days of the start of that treatment. IGRA-negative adolescents, IGRA-positive adolescents with latent tuberculosis and adults with active tuberculosis, some 11 per group, were compared in a South African clinical cohort.

TCR libraries were generated with the immunoSEQ multiplex PCR assay, using TCR-beta and/or TCR-alpha/delta assays for each sample. The amplified TCR libraries were sequenced on the Illumina high-throughput platform. The original methods were these. Clustering and dimensionality reduction relied on pairwise TCRdist distances among GMM-specific receptors from T cells that were either sorted ex vivo or expanded in vitro. Each clinical repertoire received a mean NN-distance score, defined as the average TCRdist to the nearest 10% of tetramer-positive reference sequences. GEM TCR motif frequency was calculated as the fraction of unique TCRs that matched known GEM sequences by V/J usage and CDR3 length. Active tuberculosis was classified by linear discriminant analysis with leave-one-out cross-validation, implemented in scikit-learn. TCRdb holds this immuneACCESS table with in-frame rearrangements only. Some clones are missing; in checked studies, unresolved V genes explain under half, and the rest has no known cause. That table supplies the V and J calls and clone size; D and trimming were determined from the DNA. This sample is represented by about 5,500 clones; 95% to 98% of them were singletons. More than 9% of the sample is in the top ten clones.

Including the terminal cysteine and phenylalanine, the CDR3 comprises 15 residues. Only the CDR3 part of the read is kept: 45 bases, read in frame from the first base. In the germline V gene, CDR1 corresponds to SQVTM and CDR2 to ANQGSEA. Trimming costs V 7 bases and J 0 bases, and their ends lie 16 bases apart. This specimen's time point label, interpreted: new active TB diagnosis, blood taken before or within 7 days of starting treatment. Patients with active tuberculosis were defined as newly diagnosed, HIV-seronegative South African adults aged 18 years or older. Active tuberculosis was confirmed by positive sputum smear microscopy and/or positive M. tuberculosis culture. Immunosequencing was performed on unsorted cryopreserved PBMC and covered about 100,000 T cells per clinical donor on average. What the research found in general, with its limitations: With the diverse GMM-specific repertoire as input, a classifier achieved roughly 87% accuracy (AUROC 0.75 to 0.95), whereas GEM motif frequencies as input gave more than 55% accuracy. Clinical samples were selected based on the availability of cryopreserved specimens, with adults included as active tuberculosis cases and adolescents included as controls. Smaller mean NN-distances to GMM-specific TCRs were observed in active tuberculosis TCR-alpha repertoires than in IGRA-negative controls, suggesting clonal expansion of GMM-specific TCRs. Smaller NN-distances were partly driven by shorter CDR3-alpha lengths in active tuberculosis patients, and statistical significance was not reached for the TCR-beta difference.

In the case of this clone: The target of this receptor is not known. One base away there is no much larger clone; base qualities are not given.

The rearranged segments are TRBV29-1 and TRBJ1-3; matching of 5 bases hints at TRBD1 as the D gene. The source material was PBMCs, sampled at tuberculosis diagnosis. The source is an adult with tuberculosis. The DNA sequence reads TGCAGCGGAGCCTTGGACAAAAGCTCTGGAAACACCATATATTTT. It encodes CSGALDKSSGNTIYF.